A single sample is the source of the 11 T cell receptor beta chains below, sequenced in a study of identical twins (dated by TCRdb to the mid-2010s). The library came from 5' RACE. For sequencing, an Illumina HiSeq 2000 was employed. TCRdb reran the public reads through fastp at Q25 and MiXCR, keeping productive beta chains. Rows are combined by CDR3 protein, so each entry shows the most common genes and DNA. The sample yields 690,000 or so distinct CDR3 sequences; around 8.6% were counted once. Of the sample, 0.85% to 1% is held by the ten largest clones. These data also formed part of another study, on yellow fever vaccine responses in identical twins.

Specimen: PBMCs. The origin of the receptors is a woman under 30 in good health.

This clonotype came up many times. The CDR3: CASSLYLGAFTDTQYF. As DNA, the CDR3 is TGTGCCAGCAGCTTGTATCTGGGGGCATTCACAGATACGCAGTATTTT. The genes are TRBV5-4 and TRBJ2-3; D might be TRBD1 (6 bases). Germline lookup yields CDR1 SGHNT and CDR2 YYREEE (reference sequence). V lost 1 base, J lost 2 bases, and 14 bases lay in between. The CDR3 covers 16 residues.

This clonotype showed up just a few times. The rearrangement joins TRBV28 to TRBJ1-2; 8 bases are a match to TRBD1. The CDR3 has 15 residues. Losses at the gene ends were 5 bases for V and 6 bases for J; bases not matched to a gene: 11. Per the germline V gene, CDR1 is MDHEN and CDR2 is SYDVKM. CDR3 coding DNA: TGTGCCAGCAGTCTCACCGGGACAGGACCCCATGGCTACACCTTC. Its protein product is CASSLTGTGPHGYTF.

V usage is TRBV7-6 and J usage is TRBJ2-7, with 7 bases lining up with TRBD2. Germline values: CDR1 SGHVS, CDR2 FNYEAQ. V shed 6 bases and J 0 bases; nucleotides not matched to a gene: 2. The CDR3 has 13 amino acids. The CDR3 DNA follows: TGTGCCAGCAGGGCGGGAGCCTCCTACGAGCAGTACTTC. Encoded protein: CASRAGASYEQYF.

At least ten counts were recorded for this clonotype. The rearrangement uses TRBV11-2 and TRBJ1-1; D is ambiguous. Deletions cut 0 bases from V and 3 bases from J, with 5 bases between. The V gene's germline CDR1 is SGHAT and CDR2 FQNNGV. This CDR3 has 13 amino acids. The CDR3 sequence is CASSLDLYTEAFF. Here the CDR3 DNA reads TGTGCCAGCAGCTTAGATCTTTACACTGAAGCTTTCTTT. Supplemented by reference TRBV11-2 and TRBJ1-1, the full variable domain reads EAGVAQSPRYKIIEKRQSVAFWCNPISGHATLYWYQQILGQGPKLLIQFQNNGVVDDSQLPKDRFSAERLKGVDSTLKIQPAKLEDSAVYLCASSLDLYTEAFFGQGTRLTVV.

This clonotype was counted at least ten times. Written as DNA, the CDR3 is TGTGCCAGCAGCCCGCTAGCGGGAGTACAGGAGACCCAGTACTTC. Its protein is CASSPLAGVQETQYF. J is TRBJ2-5 and V is TRBV7-2; 10 nucleotides match TRBD2. Per germline, CDR1 SGHTA and CDR2 FQGNSA. This CDR3 region has 15 residues. V shed 5 bases, J shed 5 bases, and the junction held 8 bases outside the gene matches.

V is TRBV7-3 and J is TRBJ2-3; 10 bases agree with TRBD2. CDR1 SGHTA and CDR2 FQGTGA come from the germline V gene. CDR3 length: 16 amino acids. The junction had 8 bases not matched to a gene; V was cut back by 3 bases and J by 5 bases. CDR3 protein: CASSLDSGGLRDTQYF. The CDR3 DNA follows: TGTGCCAGCAGCTTGGATAGCGGGGGGCTCCGAGATACGCAGTATTTT.

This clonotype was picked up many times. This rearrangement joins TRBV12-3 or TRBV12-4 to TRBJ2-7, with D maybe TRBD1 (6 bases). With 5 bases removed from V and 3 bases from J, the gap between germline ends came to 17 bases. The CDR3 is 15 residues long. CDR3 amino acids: CASSPGGFNFYEQYF. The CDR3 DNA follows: TGTGCCAGCAGTCCTGGGGGCTTCAACTTCTACGAGCAGTACTTC.

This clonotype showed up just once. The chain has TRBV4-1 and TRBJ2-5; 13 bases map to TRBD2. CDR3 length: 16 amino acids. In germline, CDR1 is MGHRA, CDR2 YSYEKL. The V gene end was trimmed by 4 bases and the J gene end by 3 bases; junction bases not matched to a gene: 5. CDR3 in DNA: TGCGCCAGCAGCCGGACTAGCGGGGGCCCCGAAGAGACCCAGTACTTC. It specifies CASSRTSGGPEETQYF.

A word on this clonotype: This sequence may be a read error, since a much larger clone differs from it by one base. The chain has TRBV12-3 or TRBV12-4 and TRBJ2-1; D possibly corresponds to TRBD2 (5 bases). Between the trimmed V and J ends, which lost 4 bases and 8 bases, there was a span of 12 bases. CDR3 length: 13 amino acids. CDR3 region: CASSSLVRDEQFF. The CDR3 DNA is TGTGCCAGCAGTTCCTTGGTGAGGGATGAGCAGTTCTTC.

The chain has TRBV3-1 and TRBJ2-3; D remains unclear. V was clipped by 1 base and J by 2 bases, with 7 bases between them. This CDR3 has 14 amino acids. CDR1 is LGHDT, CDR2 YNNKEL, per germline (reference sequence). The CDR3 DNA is TGTGCCAGCAGCCAAGGACTGATCACAGATACGCAGTATTTT. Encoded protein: CASSQGLITDTQYF.

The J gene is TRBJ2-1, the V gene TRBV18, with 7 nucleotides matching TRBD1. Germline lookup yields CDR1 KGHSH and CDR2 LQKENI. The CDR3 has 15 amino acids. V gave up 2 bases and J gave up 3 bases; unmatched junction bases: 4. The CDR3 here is CASSPVRDSYNEQFF. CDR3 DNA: TGTGCCAGCTCACCAGTAAGGGACAGCTACAATGAGCAGTTCTTC.